The 24 T cell receptor beta chains below were found in one sample sequenced in a study of blood T cell repertoires in COVID-19. Method: immunoSEQ multiplex PCR; TCRdb's copy keeps in-frame clones and lacks some. The sample includes roughly 200,000 clones, roughly 79% of them seen just once. The source material was peripheral blood. Source of these receptors: a woman aged 40 to 50 with COVID-19, enrolled during active disease.

J is TRBJ1-1 and V is TRBV9, with TRBD1 matching 7 bases. The ends lost 3 bases at V and 4 bases at J; junction bases unmatched: 12. CDR1 and CDR2 (germline): SGDLS, YYNGEE. The CDR3 has 16 amino acids. DNA of the CDR3: TGTGCCAGCAGCGCTACTCGTGAGGGGGCTATCACTGAAGCTTTCTTT. Translated: CASSATREGAITEAFF.

This clone was counted a single time. The V and J genes are TRBV18 and TRBJ2-7; 8 positions agree with TRBD1. The CDR3 has 14 amino acids. V trimming: 5 bases; J trimming: 2 bases; junction bases outside the gene matches: 5. Germline values: CDR1 KGHSH, CDR2 LQKENI. The CDR3 sequence is CASSTPGQAYEQYF. CDR3 coding DNA: TGTGCCAGCTCAACGCCGGGACAGGCCTACGAGCAGTACTTC.

The rearrangement links TRBV3-1 (or the pseudogene TRBV3-2) to TRBJ1-2; possible D gene TRBD1, 5 bases. Trimming shortened V by 0 bases and J by 2 bases, and 10 bases separated the two germline ends. Germline V gene sequence: CDR1 LGHDT, CDR2 YNNKEL (reference sequence). The length of the CDR3 is 15 residues. CDR3 coding DNA: TGTGCCAGCAGCCAAGAGCCAGGGCTCAACTATGGCTACACCTTC. It encodes CASSQEPGLNYGYTF.

This clone was seen repeatedly, ten times or more. The chain uses TRBV30 and TRBJ2-1; 7 bases map to TRBD1. The CDR3 is 12 amino acids. V shed 6 bases and J 9 bases; nucleotides not matched to a gene: 8. Germline V lookup: CDR1 GTSNPN, CDR2 SVGIG (reference sequence). The CDR3 bases are TGTGCCTGTACAAACAGGGGTGGTGAGCAGTTCTTC. It encodes CACTNRGGEQFF. Variable domain in full (rest from reference TRBV30 and TRBJ2-1): SQTIHQWPATLVQPVGSPLSLECTVEGTSNPNLYWYRQAAGRGLQLLFYSVGIGQISSEVPQNLSASRPQDRQFILSSKKLLLSDSGFYLCACTNRGGEQFFGPGTRLTVL.

The V and J genes are TRBV6-5 and TRBJ1-2; 8 nucleotides line up with TRBD1. There are 13 residues in the CDR3. The V segment lost 6 bases and the J segment 6 bases; nucleotides outside the gene matches: 6. Germline CDR1 reads MNHEY; CDR2 reads SVGAGI. The CDR3 DNA sequence: TGTGCCAGCAGCCGGACAGGGTCCGATGGCTACACCTTC. Its translation: CASSRTGSDGYTF.

This clone has only a few counts. The J gene is TRBJ1-2, the V gene TRBV27, with D hard to call. In germline, CDR1 is MNHEY, CDR2 SMNVEV (reference sequence). Deletions cut 5 bases from V and 6 bases from J, with 16 bases between. CDR3 size: 14 residues. In nucleotides, the CDR3 is TGTGCCAGCAGTCCATGGGGAGGGATACATGGCTACACCTTC. Its protein is CASSPWGGIHGYTF.

This chain links TRBV19 with TRBJ1-1; the D is unclear. V lost 3 bases and J 5 bases, leaving 7 bases between the germline ends. Looked up from germline, CDR1 is LNHDA and CDR2 is SQIVND (reference sequence). The CDR3 is 12 residues long. For the CDR3, the DNA is TGTGCCAGTAGTATCCGCAGGACTGAAGCTTTCTTT. This gives the protein CASSIRRTEAFF.

The chain is built from TRBV5-4 and TRBJ2-7, with D perhaps TRBD2 (7 bases). Trimming left V 4 bases short and J 1 base short, with 18 bases between. In germline, CDR1 is SGHNT, CDR2 YYREEE (reference sequence). The CDR3 extends over 16 amino acids. The CDR3 region is CASSPLGGGVSYEQYF. As DNA, the CDR3 is TGTGCCAGCAGCCCTTTAGGGGGAGGGGTATCCTACGAGCAGTACTTC.

This clone has just a few counts. The rearrangement uses TRBV19 and TRBJ1-5; D call uncertain. Germline CDR1 LNHDA, CDR2 SQIVND (reference sequence). The CDR3 extends over 14 amino acids. The V gene lost 4 bases and the J gene lost 5 bases, with 12 bases spanning the gap. The CDR3 DNA reads TGTGCCAGTAGTAGGGGAGGCGGGGATCAGCCCCAGCATTTT. As protein: CASSRGGGDQPQHF.

The V call is TRBV29-1, the J call TRBJ2-7; maybe TRBD2 (5 bases). Per germline, CDR1 SQVTM and CDR2 ANQGSEA. Trimming shortened V by 5 bases and J by 1 base, and 9 bases separated the two germline ends. This CDR3 region has 12 residues. The CDR3 DNA is TGCAGCGTTACGAGGGATTCCTACGAGCAGTACTTC. Protein sequence: CSVTRDSYEQYF.

V and J are TRBV3-1 (or the pseudogene TRBV3-2) and TRBJ2-1, with 8 bases identical to TRBD2. The V segment lost 3 bases and the J segment 0 bases; nucleotides outside the gene matches: 4. There are 16 residues in the CDR3. Germline V CDR1 and CDR2: LGHDT, YNNKEL (reference sequence). The CDR3 spells CASSHVLADSYNEQFF. The CDR3 DNA reads TGTGCCAGCAGCCATGTACTAGCGGACTCCTACAATGAGCAGTTCTTC.

V and J are TRBV2 and TRBJ2-1; 11 bases match TRBD2. The V gene's germline CDR1 is SNHLY and CDR2 FYNNEI. This CDR3 has 17 amino acids. V was clipped by 5 bases and J by 7 bases; unmatched bases: 13. CDR3 residues: CASSSRASGGPYNEQFF. The CDR3 nucleotides read TGTGCCAGCAGTTCCCGTGCTAGCGGGGGGCCTTATAATGAGCAGTTCTTC. The full variable domain, its missing parts supplied by reference TRBV2 and TRBJ2-1, is EPEVTQTPSHQVTQMGQEVILRCVPISNHLYFYWYRQILGQKVEFLVSFYNNEISEKSEIFDDQFSVERPDGSNFTLKIRSTKLEDSAMYFCASSSRASGGPYNEQFFGPGTRLTVL.

CDR3 loop: CASSQGQGSAFEQFF. The CDR3 DNA reads TGTGCCAGCAGCCAAGGACAGGGGAGCGCGTTTGAGCAGTTCTTC. The genes are TRBV14 and TRBJ2-1; 8 bases align to TRBD1. The germline V gene encodes CDR1 SGHDN and CDR2 FVKESK. Trimming cost V 1 base and J 9 bases; bases outside gene matches: 8. CDR3 length: 15 residues.

This rearrangement joins TRBV10-3 to TRBJ2-7; 8 nucleotides match TRBD1. V shed 0 bases, J shed 4 bases, and the junction held 2 bases outside the gene matches. Per germline, CDR1 ENHRY and CDR2 SYGVKD. This CDR3 region has 14 residues. CDR3 in amino acids: CAISESHRGYEQYV. The CDR3 DNA follows: TGTGCCATCAGTGAGTCTCACAGGGGGTACGAGCAGTACGTC.

This sequence joins TRBV19 and TRBJ2-3; D unresolved. The CDR3 is made up of 12 amino acids. Germline V gene sequence: CDR1 LNHDA, CDR2 SQIVND (reference sequence). The V and J ends lost 3 bases and 6 bases respectively, with 7 bases between them. CDR3 nucleotide sequence: TGTGCCAGTAGTATTCGTCGGGATACGCAGTATTTT. This translates into CASSIRRDTQYF.

This rearrangement joins TRBV19 to TRBJ1-5, with 10 bases aligning to TRBD1. This CDR3 comprises 14 residues. The germline V gene has CDR1 LNHDA and CDR2 SQIVND (reference sequence). V lost 4 bases to trimming and J lost 11 bases; unmatched junction nucleotides: 8. The CDR3 DNA sequence: TGTGCCAGTAGTACAGCCGGGACAGGGGAGGCCCAGCATTTT. Translated: CASSTAGTGEAQHF.

V gene TRBV3-1 (or the pseudogene TRBV3-2) combines with J gene TRBJ1-2, with 8 nucleotides matching TRBD1. This CDR3 has 14 residues. Germline V lookup: CDR1 LGHDT, CDR2 YNNKEL (reference sequence). Trimming at V came to 4 bases and at J to 7 bases, leaving 8 bases not matched to a gene. This chain's CDR3 is CASSPQGAQGGYTF. The CDR3 coding sequence is TGTGCCAGCAGCCCCCAGGGGGCGCAAGGTGGCTACACCTTC.

This clone was seen only once. J is TRBJ1-1 and V is TRBV5-1; D gene ambiguous. The germline V gene has CDR1 SGHRS and CDR2 YFSETQ. V was cut by 0 bases and J by 5 bases, with 14 bases left in between. The CDR3 contains 15 residues. The CDR3 nucleotides read TGCGCCAGCAGCTTGGAGGCACCGGGAAAGACTGAAGCTTTCTTT. It is translated as CASSLEAPGKTEAFF. Full variable domain (rest looked up from reference TRBV5-1 and TRBJ1-1): KAGVTQTPRYLIKTRGQQVTLSCSPISGHRSVSWYQQTPGQGLQFLFEYFSETQRNKGNFPGRFSGRQFSNSRSEMNVSTLELGDSALYLCASSLEAPGKTEAFFGQGTRLTVV.

This clone showed up just a few times. This chain joins TRBV2 and TRBJ1-5; D gene ambiguous. The CDR3 length is 15 residues. Trimming took off 3 bases at V and 3 bases at J, with 12 bases between the two ends. Per germline, CDR1 SNHLY and CDR2 FYNNEI. CDR3: CASSDISGLNQPQHF. Written as DNA, the CDR3 is TGTGCCAGCAGTGATATCTCTGGGCTCAATCAGCCCCAGCATTTT.

The chain employs TRBV27 and TRBJ2-2; 7 nucleotides match TRBD1. The germline gives CDR1 MNHEY, CDR2 SMNVEV (reference sequence). The CDR3 has 14 residues. Germline trimming cut 6 bases from V and 4 bases from J; bases unmatched to any gene: 5. The CDR3 bases are TGTGCCAGCAGAGGGACAGCTCCCACCGGGGAGCTGTTTTTT. This encodes CASRGTAPTGELFF.

This chain's CDR3 is CASSQGVLGDNSYEQYV. As DNA, the CDR3 is TGCGCCAGCAGCCAAGGGGTATTGGGGGACAATTCCTACGAGCAGTACGTC. The chain uses TRBV4-1 and TRBJ2-7; TRBD1 is a possible D gene (6 bases). V lost 1 base and J lost 1, with 17 bases in between. This CDR3 comprises 17 residues. Per germline, CDR1 MGHRA and CDR2 YSYEKL.

The chain combines TRBV28 with TRBJ2-7; TRBD1 might be the D (5 bases). Germline CDR1 reads MDHEN; CDR2 reads SYDVKM. This CDR3 spans 13 amino acids. The ends were cut back, 6 bases at V and 2 bases at J, with 11 bases in the middle. Written as DNA, the CDR3 is TGTGCCAGCAGATCTCAGGGTACCTACGAGCAGTACTTC. Its translation is CASRSQGTYEQYF.

This chain joins TRBV2 and TRBJ1-3; D is possibly TRBD1 (5 bases). Germline CDR1 SNHLY, CDR2 FYNNEI. V was cut by 4 bases and J by 2 bases, with 9 bases left in between. The CDR3 extends over 14 amino acids. CDR3 residues: CASSGAGPGNTIYF. CDR3 in DNA: TGTGCCAGCAGTGGGGCAGGGCCTGGAAACACCATATATTTT.

This sequence joins TRBV28 and TRBJ2-5, with 7 bases matching TRBD2. Trimming at V came to 2 bases and at J to 5 bases, leaving 8 bases not matched to a gene. CDR3 length: 15 residues. From germline, CDR1 is MDHEN and CDR2 SYDVKM. This CDR3 is CASSLGVRGGETQYF. CDR3 bases: TGTGCCAGCAGTTTAGGCGTGAGGGGAGGGGAGACCCAGTACTTC.